This T cell receptor beta chain was captured by sequencing in a study of T cell responses to AZD1222 COVID-19 vaccine (dated by TCRdb to the early 2020s). Concerning the study at large: AZD1222 recipients given second doses at about 4 weeks or at about 12 weeks were pooled, since spike-specific TCR depth and breadth were not found to differ between the two schedules. A total of 230 to 250 trial participants underwent TCR sequencing, of whom about 210 had received two doses of AZD1222 and about 26 had received two doses of the MenACWY control vaccine. Trial participants were enrolled by age into 18-55, 56-69 and 70-plus year subgroups, with about 150, 28 and 57 TCR-sequenced participants respectively. Overall study outcomes, separate from this receptor: The 56-69-year group was small, and its depth increase did not reach significance, likely because of low power. After two AZD1222 doses, both the breadth and the depth of spike-specific TCRs were significantly higher than at day 0 and than in MenACWY recipients. Because no day 14 peak-response samples were available, the repertoires could be characterized only after the peak T cell response. Reportedly, close to half of the unique spike-specific TCRs recognized epitopes lying outside the regions that are mutated in the B.1.351 and B.1.1.7 variants. Most participants were white British and females outnumbered males, and the authors suggested that clonal diversity may have been underestimated. Conclusions about previously exposed vaccinees were limited because only six AZD1222 recipients were SARS-CoV-2 seropositive at baseline. The whole spike protein was spanned by vaccine-associated CD4 TCRs, and dominant responses were seen in regions 160-218 and 743-854.

CDR1 MDHEN and CDR2 SYDVKM were looked up in the germline V gene. Its CDR3 holds 12 amino acids, cysteine through phenylalanine. Only the CDR3 part of the read is kept: 36 bases, read in frame from the first base. Relative to germline, V is 6 bases shorter and J is 5 bases shorter, with 9 bases between their ends. The CDR3 regions of human TCRbeta chains were subjected to immunosequencing. The original pipeline was this. Repertoire TCRs were checked for matches against a reference library of SARS-CoV-2-specific TCRs that had been generated using the MIRA antigen-specificity platform. Breadth was defined as the fraction of unique TCRs that were SARS-CoV-2-associated. Depth was defined as the fraction of total T cells that were SARS-CoV-2-associated. Using the MIRA data, each spike-specific TCR was mapped to the spike region that the TCR reacts to and placed in a CD4 or CD8 class. Log10-transformed breadth and depth values were compared by one-way ANOVA with Sidak's multiple comparisons tests. TCRdb obtained this table from immuneACCESS and retained in-frame rearrangements with V and J assigned. These tables miss some clones; where compared with another copy, unresolved V genes account for less than half of the shortfall, and the remainder is unexplained. V, J and clone size are those of that table, while D and trimming were read from the DNA. This sample comprises about 160,000 clones, around nine tenths of them detected only once. The leading ten clones occupy over 4.5% of the sample.

The time point label here, explained by the study, means: baseline before first vaccination. Samples from vaccinated people were obtained from the UK trials COV001 and COV002, which included a single-blind randomized controlled phase 2/3 trial of AZD1222 (ChAdOx1 nCoV-19) in healthy adults. Trial participant PBMC samples were collected at day 0 and day 28 after the second dose for TCRbeta chain sequencing. On this clone itself: No antigen is known for it. No base quality information exists; no much larger clone differs at one position.

This chain joins TRBV28 to TRBJ2-3, with no D gene named confidently. The material was peripheral blood, obtained on day 0 of AZD1222 vaccination. The sequence came from an adult in good health. Here the CDR3 is given as CASSPQVDTQYF. Here is the DNA: TGTGCCAGCAGCCCCCAGGTAGATACGCAGTATTTT.